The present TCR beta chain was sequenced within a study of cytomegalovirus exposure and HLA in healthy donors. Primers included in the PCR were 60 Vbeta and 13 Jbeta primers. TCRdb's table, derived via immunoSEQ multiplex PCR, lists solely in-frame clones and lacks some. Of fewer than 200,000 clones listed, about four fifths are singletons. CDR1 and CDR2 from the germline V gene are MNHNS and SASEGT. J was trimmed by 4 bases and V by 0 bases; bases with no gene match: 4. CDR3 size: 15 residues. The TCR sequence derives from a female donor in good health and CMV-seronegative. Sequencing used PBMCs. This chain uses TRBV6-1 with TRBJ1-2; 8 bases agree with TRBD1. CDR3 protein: CASSEAQGVSYGYTF. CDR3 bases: TGTGCCAGCAGTGAAGCACAGGGGGTGTCCTATGGCTACACCTTC.